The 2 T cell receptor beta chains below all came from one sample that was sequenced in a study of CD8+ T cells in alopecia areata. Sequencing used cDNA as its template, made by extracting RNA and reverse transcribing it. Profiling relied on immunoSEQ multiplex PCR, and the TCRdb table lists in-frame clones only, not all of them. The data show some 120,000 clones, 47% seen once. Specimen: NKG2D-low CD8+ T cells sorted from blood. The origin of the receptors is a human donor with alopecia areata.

This CDR3 reads CASSLVSYEQYF. CDR3 in DNA: TGTGCCAGCAGCTTGGTCTCCTACGAGCAGTACTTC. V is TRBV5-6 and J is TRBJ2-7, with D unresolved. This CDR3 is built from 12 residues. Trimming cost V 0 bases and J 0 bases, with 1 base left between them. Germline CDR1 reads SGHDT; CDR2 reads YYEEEE.

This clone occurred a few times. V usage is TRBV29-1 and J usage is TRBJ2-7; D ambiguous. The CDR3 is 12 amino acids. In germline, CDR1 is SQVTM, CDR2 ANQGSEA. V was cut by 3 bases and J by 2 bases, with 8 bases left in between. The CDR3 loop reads CSVEGQPYEQYF. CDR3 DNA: TGCAGCGTTGAGGGTCAGCCCTACGAGCAGTACTTC.